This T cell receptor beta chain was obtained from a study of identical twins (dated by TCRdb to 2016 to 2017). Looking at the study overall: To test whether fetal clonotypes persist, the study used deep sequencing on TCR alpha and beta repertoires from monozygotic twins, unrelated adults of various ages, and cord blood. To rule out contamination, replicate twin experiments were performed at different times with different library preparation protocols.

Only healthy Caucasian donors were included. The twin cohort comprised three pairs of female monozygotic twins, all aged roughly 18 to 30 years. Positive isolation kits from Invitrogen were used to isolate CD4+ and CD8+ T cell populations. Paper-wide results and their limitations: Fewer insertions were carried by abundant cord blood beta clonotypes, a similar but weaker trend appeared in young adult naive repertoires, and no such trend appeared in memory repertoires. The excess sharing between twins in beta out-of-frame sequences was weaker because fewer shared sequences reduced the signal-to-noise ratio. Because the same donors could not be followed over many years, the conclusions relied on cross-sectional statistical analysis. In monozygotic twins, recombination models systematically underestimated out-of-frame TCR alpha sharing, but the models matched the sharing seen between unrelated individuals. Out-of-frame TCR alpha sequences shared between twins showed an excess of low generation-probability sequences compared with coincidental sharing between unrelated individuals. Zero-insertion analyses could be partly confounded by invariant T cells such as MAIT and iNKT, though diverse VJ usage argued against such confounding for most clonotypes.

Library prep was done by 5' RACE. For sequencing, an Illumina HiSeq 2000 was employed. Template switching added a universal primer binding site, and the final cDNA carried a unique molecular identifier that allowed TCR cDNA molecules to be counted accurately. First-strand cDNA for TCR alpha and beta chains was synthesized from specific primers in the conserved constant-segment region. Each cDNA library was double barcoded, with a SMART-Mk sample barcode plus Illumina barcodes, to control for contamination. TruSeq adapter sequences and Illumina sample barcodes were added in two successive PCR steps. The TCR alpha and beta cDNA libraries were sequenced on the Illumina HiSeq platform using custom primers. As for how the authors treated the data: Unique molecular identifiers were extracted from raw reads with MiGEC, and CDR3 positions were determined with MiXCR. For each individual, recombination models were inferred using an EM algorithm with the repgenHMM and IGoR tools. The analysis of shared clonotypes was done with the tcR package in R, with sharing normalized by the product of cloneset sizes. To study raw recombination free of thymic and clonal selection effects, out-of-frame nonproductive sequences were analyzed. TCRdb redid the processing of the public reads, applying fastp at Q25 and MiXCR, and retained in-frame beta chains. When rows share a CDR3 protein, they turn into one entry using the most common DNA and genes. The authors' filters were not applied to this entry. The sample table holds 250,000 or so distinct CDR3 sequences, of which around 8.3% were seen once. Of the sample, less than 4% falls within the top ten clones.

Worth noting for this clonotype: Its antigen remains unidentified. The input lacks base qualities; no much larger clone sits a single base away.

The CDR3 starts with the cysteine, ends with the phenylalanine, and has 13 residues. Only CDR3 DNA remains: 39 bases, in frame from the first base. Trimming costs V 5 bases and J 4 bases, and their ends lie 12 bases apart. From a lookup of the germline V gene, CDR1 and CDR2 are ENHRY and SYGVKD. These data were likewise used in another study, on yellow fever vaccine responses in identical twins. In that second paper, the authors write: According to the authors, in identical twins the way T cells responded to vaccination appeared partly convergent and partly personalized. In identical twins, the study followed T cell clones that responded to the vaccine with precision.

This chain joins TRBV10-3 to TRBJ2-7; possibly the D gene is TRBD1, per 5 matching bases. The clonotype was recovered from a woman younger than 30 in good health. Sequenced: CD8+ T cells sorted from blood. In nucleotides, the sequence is TGTGCCATCAGTAGCAATCCAGGGTACGAGCAGTACTTC. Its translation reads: CAISSNPGYEQYF.